Following are 24 T cell receptor beta chains from one sample sequenced in a study of shared clonotypes between healthy human individuals. Profiled with immunoSEQ multiplex PCR; TCRdb holds only in-frame clones, not every one. The sample lists over a million clones; around 78% were seen once. Sequenced: memory CD4+ T cells from PBMCs. Stated subset: CD45RA-negative fraction. These receptors originate from a man aged 18 to 29 in good health. Some clones in this sample may be carry-over from other donors' samples.

The genes are TRBV5-5 and TRBJ1-1; the D is unclear. CDR1 and CDR2 from the germline V gene are SGHKS and YYEKEE (reference sequence). The CDR3 loop spans 13 amino acids. Trimming cost V 4 bases and J 1 base, with 8 bases left between them. As DNA, the CDR3 is TGTGCCAGCAGCACGGAACGGAACACTGAAGCTTTCTTT. This translates into CASSTERNTEAFF.

The CDR3 nucleotides are TGCGCCAGCAGCCAAGATGGTCGGGGACTAGTTTACGAGCAGTACTTC. Amino acid sequence: CASSQDGRGLVYEQYF. The V and J genes are TRBV4-1 and TRBJ2-7; 8 bases line up with TRBD2. CDR3 size: 16 residues. The trim removed 0 bases at V and 4 bases at J, leaving 8 bases unmatched. Per germline, CDR1 MGHRA and CDR2 YSYEKL.

In this sample, this clone turned up a few times. V usage is TRBV19 and J usage is TRBJ2-7, with TRBD2 as a possible D gene (5 bases). V shed 5 bases and J shed 5 bases, with 10 bases lying between them. Germline lookup yields CDR1 LNHDA and CDR2 SQIVND (reference sequence). The CDR3 extends over 12 amino acids. CDR3 DNA: TGTGCCAGTAGTTCCACCGGGGACGAGCAGTACTTC. Protein sequence: CASSSTGDEQYF.

As to this clone: The identical CDR3 is also encoded by other nucleotide sequences in the sample. The chain has TRBV28 and TRBJ1-2; D remains ambiguous. Germline lookup yields CDR1 MDHEN and CDR2 SYDVKM. V was cut by 2 bases and J by 1 base, with 5 bases left in between. CDR3 size: 13 residues. This chain's CDR3 is CASSLGRNYGYTF. CDR3 nucleotide sequence: TGTGCCAGCAGTTTAGGCCGTAACTATGGCTACACCTTC.

This clone was counted a few times. The V call is TRBV2, the J call TRBJ1-1; 8 bases match TRBD1. The germline V gene encodes CDR1 SNHLY and CDR2 FYNNEI. The V gene end was trimmed by 1 base and the J gene end by 6 bases; junction bases not matched to a gene: 4. The CDR3 runs to 14 residues. The CDR3 loop is CASSEGQGWAEAFF. CDR3 DNA: TGTGCCAGCAGTGAAGGACAGGGGTGGGCTGAAGCTTTCTTT.

This clone was detected ten times or more. The chain uses TRBV21-1 and TRBJ2-4; TRBD2 was called by the table and not checked on the DNA. TRBV21-1 is a listed pseudogene. The CDR3 sequence is 19 residues long. The CDR3 coding sequence is TGTGCCAGCAGCAAACGAGAGGCGGGATTGGGACTAGCCAAAAACATTCAGTACTTC. This sequence encodes CASSKREAGLGLAKNIQYF.

V gene TRBV6-1 combines with J gene TRBJ1-1; D not certain. Trimming stripped 6 bases from V and 10 bases from J, with 15 bases between. CDR3 length: 12 amino acids. Germline CDR1 reads MNHNS; CDR2 reads SASEGT. The CDR3, as DNA: TGTGCCAGCAGGGATGGACGGTGGAGAGCTTTCTTT. It translates to CASRDGRWRAFF.

Of note for this clone: Additional DNA sequences in this sample encode the identical CDR3. This sequence joins TRBV18 and TRBJ2-3; 8 nucleotides match TRBD2. V dropped 3 bases and J dropped 1; count of bases not matched to a gene: 0. CDR1 KGHSH and CDR2 LQKENI come from the germline V gene. The CDR3 spans 14 residues. The CDR3 DNA reads TGTGCCAGCTCACCGACTAGCGGCACAGATACGCAGTATTTT. Translating it yields CASSPTSGTDTQYF.

This chain links TRBV7-9 with TRBJ2-3; D gene uncertain. The CDR3 is 12 residues long. Trimming left V 6 bases short and J 4 bases short, with 8 bases between. Germline-derived CDR1 and CDR2 are SEHNR and FQNEAQ (reference sequence). This chain's CDR3 is CASRYTADTQYF. CDR3 nucleotide sequence: TGTGCCAGCAGGTACACGGCAGATACGCAGTATTTT.

The chain uses TRBV28 and TRBJ2-7, with D maybe TRBD1 (6 bases). Looked up from germline, CDR1 is MDHEN and CDR2 is SYDVKM. The V gene lost 7 bases and the J gene lost 5 bases, with 12 bases spanning the gap. The CDR3 loop spans 12 amino acids. This CDR3 reads CASTSYRDEQYF. In nucleotides, the CDR3 is TGTGCCAGCACCTCCTACAGGGACGAGCAGTACTTC.

In this sample, this clone turned up a few times. The V gene is TRBV11-2, the J gene TRBJ1-1, with D unclear. Trimming took off 1 base at V and 4 bases at J, with 10 bases between the two ends. The CDR3 loop spans 14 amino acids. Germline values: CDR1 SGHAT, CDR2 FQNNGV. This CDR3 reads CASSLGAAGTEAFF. CDR3 in DNA: TGTGCCAGCAGCTTAGGGGCAGCGGGCACTGAAGCTTTCTTT.

V and J are TRBV9 and TRBJ2-7; TRBD1 matches 8 bases. CDR1 is SGDLS, CDR2 YYNGEE, per germline. The V segment lost 4 bases and the J segment 4 bases; nucleotides outside the gene matches: 7. The CDR3 extends over 14 amino acids. The CDR3 spells CASSLGTGVYEQYF. CDR3 coding DNA: TGTGCCAGCAGCCTCGGGACAGGAGTATACGAGCAGTACTTC.

This clone was detected ten times or more. Within the sample, other DNA sequences also encode this same CDR3. This sequence joins TRBV29-1 and TRBJ2-3, with TRBD2 matching 7 bases. Germline loops: CDR1 SQVTM, CDR2 ANQGSEA. Germline trimming cut 1 base from V and 4 bases from J; bases unmatched to any gene: 5. This CDR3 contains 14 residues. For the CDR3, the DNA is TGCAGCGTTGAAGGCGGGAGAGGCGCAGATACGCAGTATTTT. As protein: CSVEGGRGADTQYF.

The J gene is TRBJ1-1, the V gene TRBV12-5; D call uncertain. The CDR3 totals 15 residues. V gave up 6 bases and J gave up 1 base, with 15 bases separating them. Germline lookup yields CDR1 LGHNT and CDR2 FRNRAP. Here the CDR3 reads CASGPGDAKNTEAFF. CDR3 DNA sequence: TGTGCTAGTGGCCCTGGTGACGCGAAGAACACTGAAGCTTTCTTT.

The CDR3: CASSPQGALGNTIYF. The CDR3 bases are TGTGCCAGCAGTCCCCAGGGGGCGCTGGGGAACACCATATATTTT. The chain combines TRBV28 with TRBJ1-3; TRBD1 matches at 8 bases. Germline V gene lookup returns CDR1 MDHEN and CDR2 SYDVKM. This CDR3 has 15 residues. V dropped 5 bases and J dropped 7; count of bases not matched to a gene: 10.

V usage is TRBV10-3 and J usage is TRBJ2-7; weak D call: TRBD1 (7 bases). The CDR3 is 16 amino acids. The ends were cut back, 6 bases at V and 0 bases at J, with 18 bases in the middle. Looked up from germline, CDR1 is ENHRY and CDR2 is SYGVKD. CDR3 in amino acids: CAISGEVGTASYEQYF. The CDR3 DNA follows: TGTGCCATCAGCGGGGAGGTCGGGACAGCCTCCTACGAGCAGTACTTC.

Details on this clone: The identical CDR3 is also encoded by other nucleotide sequences in the sample. The chain employs TRBV5-1 and TRBJ2-5, with D perhaps matching TRBD1 (6 bases). The CDR3 loop spans 13 amino acids. Germline CDR1 reads SGHRS; CDR2 reads YFSETQ. Trimming pared 0 bases from V and 5 bases from J, leaving 8 bases between. The CDR3 spells CASSLGQGETQYF. CDR3 nucleotide sequence: TGCGCCAGCAGCTTGGGGCAGGGGGAGACCCAGTACTTC.

V is TRBV7-9 and J is TRBJ2-3; 15 positions match TRBD2. The germline CDR1 and CDR2 sequences are SEHNR and FQNEAQ (reference sequence). V trimming: 5 bases; J trimming: 2 bases; junction bases outside the gene matches: 11. This CDR3 comprises 19 residues. Written as DNA, the CDR3 is TGTGCCAGCAGCCGGAACCGGGGACTAGCGGGAGGAAACACAGATACGCAGTATTTT. It specifies CASSRNRGLAGGNTDTQYF. The full variable domain, with the rest looked up from reference TRBV7-9 and TRBJ2-3, is DTGVSQNPRHKITKRGQNVTFRCDPISEHNRLYWYRQTLGQGPEFLTYFQNEAQLEKSRLLSDRFSAERPKGSFSTLEIQRTEQGDSAMYLCASSRNRGLAGGNTDTQYFGPGTRLTVL.

This clone occurred once. CDR3 in amino acids: CASSPGTSYNEQFF. DNA for the CDR3: TGTGCCAGCAGCCCCGGGACTAGCTACAATGAGCAGTTCTTC. The chain links TRBV6-6 to TRBJ2-1; 8 bases fit TRBD2. J was trimmed by 3 bases and V by 6 bases; bases with no gene match: 4. This CDR3 is built from 14 residues. CDR1 and CDR2 from the germline V gene are MNHNY and SVGAGI (reference sequence).

The V and J genes are TRBV5-4 and TRBJ2-5; D may be TRBD2 (5 bases). Germline V CDR1 and CDR2: SGHNT, YYREEE (reference sequence). The CDR3 length is 13 residues. The V and J ends lost 1 base and 4 bases respectively, with 8 bases between them. The CDR3 region has the DNA TGTGCCAGCAGCTTGCCCAGCGGAGAGACCCAGTACTTC. Protein product: CASSLPSGETQYF.

V is TRBV7-2 and J is TRBJ2-7; the D gene is possibly TRBD2 (5 bases). Germline values: CDR1 SGHTA, CDR2 FQGNSA. The ends were cut back, 4 bases at V and 6 bases at J, with 13 bases in the middle. CDR3 length: 13 residues. In DNA form, the CDR3 reads TGTGCCAGCAGCTACGGGTCCGCGGGCGAGCAGTACTTC. Translated: CASSYGSAGEQYF.

The chain has TRBV18 and TRBJ2-7; 8 nucleotides agree with TRBD1. CDR3 size: 15 residues. Trimming removed 3 bases from V and 2 bases from J; junction bases left unmatched: 6. Germline CDR1 is KGHSH and CDR2 is LQKENI. The CDR3 DNA sequence: TGTGCCAGCTCACCCCGGACAGGGATGACCTACGAGCAGTACTTC. Its translation: CASSPRTGMTYEQYF.

A single count supports this clone. The J gene is TRBJ2-1, the V gene TRBV2; tentative D call: TRBD2 (6 bases). CDR3 size: 17 residues. V lost 1 base, J lost 6 bases, and 19 bases lay in between. The V gene's germline CDR1 is SNHLY and CDR2 FYNNEI. The CDR3 spells CASSEEGIGLRTNEQFF. The DNA for the CDR3 is TGTGCCAGCAGTGAAGAGGGTATTGGACTAAGGACCAATGAGCAGTTCTTC.

This clone was seen a handful of times. The chain combines TRBV7-9 with TRBJ1-1; D is perhaps TRBD1 (6 bases). From germline, CDR1 is SEHNR and CDR2 FQNEAQ (reference sequence). V lost 5 bases and J lost 1, with 14 bases in between. This CDR3 has 15 amino acids. The DNA for the CDR3 is TGTGCCAGCAGCCCTAGAGGGGGTAGGAACACTGAAGCTTTCTTT. Translating it yields CASSPRGGRNTEAFF.